The clone carrying this T cell receptor (beta chain) has at least ten counts. Its antigen is not identified. Ahead of thyroid surgery, no patient had received treatment of any kind. The data belong to a study of metastatic and nonmetastatic thyroid tumors. Study-level information: Patients with malignant and benign thyroid disease provided blood and tumor or nodule tissue, whose repertoires were compared.

The authors' processing: Researchers built a distant-metastasis classifier for papillary thyroid cancer that drew on CDR3 differences across clinicopathological groups. TCRdb re-clonotyped the PCR reads via MiXCR. The V and J calls reflect TCRdb's pipeline rather than the authors' work. The sample has 30,000 to 40,000 clones, more than 25% seen once. Unmatched junction bases numbered 8, after V lost 5 bases and J lost 8 bases. The CDR3 runs 13 residues. The V gene's germline CDR1 is SGHTA and CDR2 FQGTGA. Study observations and caveats: For both blood and tumor, malignant thyroid tumors reportedly showed significantly higher TCR beta diversity than benign nodules did.

This sequence originates from a female donor with papillary thyroid cancer or a benign thyroid nodule (not recorded which). Some clones in this sample may be carry-over from other donors' samples. Sequenced material: blood. The chain uses TRBV7-3 and TRBJ2-7; 8 nucleotides agree with TRBD1. The CDR3 DNA follows: TGTGCCAGCAGCCCGGACAGGGTGGCCCAGCAGTACTTC. Translation gives CASSPDRVAQQYF.